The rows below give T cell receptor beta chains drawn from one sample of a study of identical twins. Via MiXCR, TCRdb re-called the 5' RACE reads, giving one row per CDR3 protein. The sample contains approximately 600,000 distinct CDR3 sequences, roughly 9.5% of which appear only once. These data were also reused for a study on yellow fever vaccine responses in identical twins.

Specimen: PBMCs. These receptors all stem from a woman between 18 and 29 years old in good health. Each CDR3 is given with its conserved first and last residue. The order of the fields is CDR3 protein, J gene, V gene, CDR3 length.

CDR3: CSGEGDVTDTQYF
J: TRBJ2-3
V: TRBV20-1
length: 13

CDR3: CSANLDRGRRQETQYF
J: TRBJ2-5
V: TRBV20-1
length: 16

CDR3: CASKLSSMAEAFF
J: TRBJ1-1
V: TRBV11-2
length: 13

CDR3: CASSSGAGRDHARSSTDTQYF
J: TRBJ2-3
V: TRBV12-3/TRBV12-4
length: 21

CDR3: CSARQGAEKYGYTF
J: TRBJ1-2
V: TRBV20-1
length: 14

CDR3: CASSRVEQSAYEQYF
J: TRBJ2-7
V: TRBV7-2
length: 15

CDR3: CASRAQELTYEQYF
J: TRBJ2-7
V: TRBV2
length: 14

CDR3: CAWSVPRGRPGYTF
J: TRBJ1-2
V: TRBV30
length: 14

CDR3: CASSVAGGTSNEQFF
J: TRBJ2-1
V: TRBV9
length: 15

CDR3: CASSFLRDYNEQFF
J: TRBJ2-1
V: TRBV7-9
length: 14

CDR3: CASSQEVTGFSYEQYF
J: TRBJ2-7
V: TRBV3-1
length: 16

CDR3: CASSATSGVNEQFF
J: TRBJ2-1
V: TRBV9
length: 14

CDR3: CSVEGSSGSVYEQYF
J: TRBJ2-7
V: TRBV29-1
length: 15

CDR3: CASSSGLAGASTDTQYF
J: TRBJ2-3
V: TRBV7-2
length: 17

CDR3: CASSSGPTDTQYF
J: TRBJ2-3
V: TRBV7-3
length: 13

CDR3: CSVAGPGVAGELFF
J: TRBJ2-2
V: TRBV29-1
length: 14

CDR3: CASSLEIWTSQETQYF
J: TRBJ2-5
V: TRBV5-1
length: 16

CDR3: CASSEFAGTSTDTQYF
J: TRBJ2-3
V: TRBV2
length: 16

CDR3: CRAPRCPAVMRGGTYEQYF
J: TRBJ2-7
V: TRBV20-1
length: 19

CDR3: CSAIPAGGGETQYF
J: TRBJ2-5
V: TRBV20-1
length: 14

CDR3: CASSEWDRGTREQYF
J: TRBJ2-7
V: TRBV2
length: 15

CDR3: CASSSGLAGGDTQYF
J: TRBJ2-3
V: TRBV7-8
length: 15

CDR3: CASSFSISYEQYF
J: TRBJ2-7
V: TRBV27
length: 13

CDR3: CASSSTDTYNEQFF
J: TRBJ2-1
V: TRBV12-3/TRBV12-4
length: 14

CDR3: CSVPDRLTGDTQYF
J: TRBJ2-3
V: TRBV29-1
length: 14

CDR3: CASSLGGLAGTEQYF
J: TRBJ2-7
V: TRBV7-8
length: 15

CDR3: CSVGPDWTGLSDTQYF
J: TRBJ2-3
V: TRBV29-1
length: 16